In its sample, the clone carrying this TCR beta chain was seen many times. The antigen remains unidentified. Regions amplified from RNA transcripts were the TCR beta CDR3 regions. First-round RT-PCR with HTBI primers amplified the TCR CDR3 region. TCRdb redid the calling of the multiplex PCR reads with MiXCR, one entry per CDR3 protein. The sample contains roughly 520,000 distinct CDR3 sequences, around a quarter of which appear only once. This sample is drawn from a study of T cells in Graves' hyperthyroidism and ophthalmopathy. Findings and caveats of the study: A 13 V-J signature model discriminated ophthalmopathy versus stable hyperthyroidism. Blood also contained most expanded thyroid clonotypes above 0.001.

The CDR3 runs to 20 residues. V lost 4 bases and J lost 0; bases outside the gene matches: 14. Looked up from germline, CDR1 is MNHEY and CDR2 is SMNVEV (reference sequence). The study included ophthalmopathy patients with Clinical Activity Score at least 3, NOSPECS grade at least 4 and duration under 3 months. Source material for PBMCs was 10 ml fresh peripheral blood. Material for sequencing was blood. The sequence was obtained from a woman in her 30s with Graves' ophthalmopathy. V gene TRBV27 combines with J gene TRBJ1-5; 11 bases align to TRBD1. The CDR3 DNA reads as TGTGCCAGCAGTTCAAAAACTTGGACAGGGGGCGAACTTAGCAATCAGCCCCAGCATTTT. This gives the protein CASSSKTWTGGELSNQPQHF.